These 22 T cell receptor beta chains came from one sample sequenced in a study of HIV-infected patients and healthy controls. About 540 ng RNA was reverse transcribed with alpha and beta constant-region primers. Alpha and beta chain libraries were made separately by chain-specific third strand synthesis with multiplexing indices. TCRdb redid the calling of the 5' RACE reads with MiXCR, one entry per CDR3 protein. This table has fewer than 20,000 distinct CDR3 sequences, roughly an eighth appearing once. The repertoire came from unfractionated whole blood and reflected all unsorted peripheral T cells. The specimen sequenced was blood. The receptors stem from an adult in good health.

By sample share, this clonotype is medium-sized (0.01 to 0.1%). This rearrangement joins TRBV10-3 to TRBJ1-2, with TRBD1 identical over 9 bases. The CDR3 is made up of 13 amino acids. Per the germline V gene, CDR1 is ENHRY and CDR2 is SYGVKD. V lost 7 bases and J lost 5; bases outside the gene matches: 5. This CDR3 is CAIMGTGRYGYTF. The CDR3 DNA reads TGTGCCATCATGGGGACAGGGAGGTATGGCTACACCTTC.

Within the sample, this clonotype is medium-sized. The chain combines TRBV28 with TRBJ2-5, with D hard to call. The CDR3 has 13 residues. Trimming shortened V by 4 bases and J by 2 bases, and 8 bases separated the two germline ends. Germline CDR1 is MDHEN and CDR2 is SYDVKM. CDR3 coding DNA: TGTGCCAGCAGTTCATTGTCGCAAGAGACCCAGTACTTC. It specifies CASSSLSQETQYF.

This clonotype was seen at least ten times. The J gene is TRBJ1-6, the V gene TRBV18, with no clear D. CDR1 and CDR2 from the germline V gene are KGHSH and LQKENI. The CDR3 has 14 amino acids. Trimming removed 3 bases at V and 10 bases at J, with 13 bases between. The CDR3 sequence: CASSPQSSRSPLHF. CDR3 bases: TGTGCCAGCTCACCTCAGAGCTCGCGGTCACCCCTCCACTTT. Complete variable domain (other parts from reference TRBV18 and TRBJ1-6): NAGVMQNPRHLVRRRGQEARLRCSPMKGHSHVYWYRQLPEEGLKFMVYLQKENIIDESGMPKERFSAEFPKEGPSILRIQQVVRGDSAAYFCASSPQSSRSPLHFGNGTRLTVT.

This clonotype is deemed medium-sized. This rearrangement joins TRBV29-1 to TRBJ1-1, with D hard to call. The ends were cut back, 7 bases at V and 1 base at J, with 7 bases in the middle. The CDR3 runs 11 residues. In germline, CDR1 is SQVTM, CDR2 ANQGSEA. CDR3 in amino acids: CSGGQNTEAFF. The CDR3 DNA reads as TGCAGCGGCGGCCAGAACACTGAAGCTTTCTTT.

This clonotype showed up just a few times. The J gene is TRBJ2-1, the V gene TRBV7-2; TRBD1 is a possible D gene (5 bases). V lost 4 bases to trimming and J lost 6 bases, with 16 bases between them. The CDR3 extends over 15 amino acids. Germline CDR1 SGHTA, CDR2 FQGNSA. The CDR3 sequence is CASSSGTKGINEQFF. The CDR3 DNA sequence: TGTGCCAGCAGCTCGGGCACCAAGGGGATCAATGAGCAGTTCTTC.

This clonotype was counted many times. The V and J genes are TRBV19 and TRBJ1-1, with TRBD1 as a possible D gene (6 bases). Germline lookup yields CDR1 LNHDA and CDR2 SQIVND (reference sequence). This CDR3 comprises 11 residues. V lost 7 bases and J lost 4, with 7 bases in between. The CDR3 DNA is TGTGCCAGTACGGGGGCCACTGAAGCTTTCTTT. This encodes CASTGATEAFF.

This clonotype came up many times. CDR3 DNA: TGTGCCAGCAGTCGTTACCAGGGAGACTATGGCTACACCTTC. Its translation: CASSRYQGDYGYTF. The chain employs TRBV6-5 and TRBJ1-2; D may be TRBD1 (5 bases). This CDR3 spans 14 amino acids. Trimming took 5 bases from V and 3 from J, leaving 13 bases between them. CDR1 is MNHEY and CDR2 is SVGAGI in the germline V gene.

At least ten counts were recorded for this clonotype. The chain uses TRBV5-1 and TRBJ1-5; no firm D call. The CDR3 loop spans 14 amino acids. The germline V and J ends were trimmed by 0 bases and 3 bases, with 7 bases remaining between them. Looked up from germline, CDR1 is SGHRS and CDR2 is YFSETQ. The CDR3 reads CASSLGVNNQPQHF. DNA for the CDR3: TGCGCCAGCAGCTTGGGGGTAAACAATCAGCCCCAGCATTTT.

This clonotype has more than one count but fewer than ten. The V gene is TRBV12-3 or TRBV12-4, the J gene TRBJ1-1; D unresolved. This CDR3 spans 11 amino acids. V dropped 3 bases and J dropped 11 bases, with 10 bases sitting between them. The CDR3 sequence is CASSFHLSAFF. The CDR3 DNA sequence: TGTGCCAGCAGTTTCCACCTTTCCGCTTTCTTT.

This clonotype was counted many times. The chain has TRBV6-6 and TRBJ2-3, with 8 bases identical to TRBD2. CDR1 MNHNY and CDR2 SVGAGI come from the germline V gene (reference sequence). The CDR3 is made up of 16 amino acids. V was pared by 7 bases and J by 3 bases, with 12 bases of the junction left unmatched. CDR3 sequence: CASNRAGGARTDTQYF. As DNA, the CDR3 is TGTGCCAGCAATAGGGCCGGGGGGGCCAGAACAGATACGCAGTATTTT.

The chain combines TRBV7-2 with TRBJ2-3; the D is unclear. The CDR3 is 14 residues long. V was pared by 2 bases and J by 6 bases, with 12 bases between. Per the germline V gene, CDR1 is SGHTA and CDR2 is FQGNSA. The CDR3 region has the DNA TGTGCCAGCAGCTTAACTGGCGGTCGTGATACGCAGTATTTT. This sequence encodes CASSLTGGRDTQYF.

In this sample, this clonotype turned up many times. The chain has TRBV14 and TRBJ2-3; D possibly corresponds to TRBD2 (7 bases). The germline V gene encodes CDR1 SGHDN and CDR2 FVKESK. This CDR3 comprises 16 residues. V dropped 0 bases and J dropped 2 bases, with 12 bases sitting between them. CDR3 sequence reads: CASSQDRGGFTDTQYF. For the CDR3, the DNA is TGTGCCAGCAGCCAAGATCGCGGGGGCTTCACAGATACGCAGTATTTT.

A few counts support this clonotype. This rearrangement joins TRBV28 to TRBJ1-1; D unresolved. The CDR3 extends over 15 amino acids. Looked up from germline, CDR1 is MDHEN and CDR2 is SYDVKM. Trimming took 6 bases from V and 2 from J, leaving 16 bases between them. Here the CDR3 reads CASSLPQETNTEAFF. Here the CDR3 DNA reads TGTGCCAGCAGCCTCCCCCAGGAAACCAACACTGAAGCTTTCTTT. The variable domain in full, with the rest retrieved from reference TRBV28 and TRBJ1-1, is DVKVTQSSRYLVKRTGEKVFLECVQDMDHENMFWYRQDPGLGLRLIYFSYDVKMKEKGDIPEGYSVSREKKERFSLILESASTNQTSMYLCASSLPQETNTEAFFGQGTRLTVV.

This clonotype was counted many times. The chain is built from TRBV29-1 and TRBJ1-1, with no clear D. This CDR3 comprises 13 residues. Germline loops: CDR1 SQVTM, CDR2 ANQGSEA. Trimming pared 4 bases from V and 2 bases from J, leaving 11 bases between. DNA of the CDR3: TGCAGCGTTGTGGTAACCAGAAACACTGAAGCTTTCTTT. This translates into CSVVVTRNTEAFF.

This clonotype was recorded at least ten times. The chain combines TRBV5-1 with TRBJ2-3, with a tentative D call TRBD1 (6 bases). The CDR3 spans 16 residues. V lost 3 bases and J lost 2, with 16 bases in between. From germline, CDR1 is SGHRS and CDR2 YFSETQ. The CDR3 reads CASSSTGQLFTDTQYF. In DNA form, the CDR3 reads TGCGCCAGCAGCTCCACCGGACAGCTTTTCACAGATACGCAGTATTTT.

This clonotype has at least ten counts. This chain connects TRBV7-2 to TRBJ2-5, with a tentative D call TRBD2 (6 bases). Trimming shortened V by 5 bases and J by 1 base, and 14 bases separated the two germline ends. CDR1 is SGHTA and CDR2 is FQGNSA in the germline V gene. The CDR3 consists of 15 residues. Here the CDR3 reads CASSPQGLPQETQYF. For the CDR3, the DNA is TGTGCCAGCAGCCCCCAAGGACTACCCCAAGAGACCCAGTACTTC. Combining the CDR3 with reference TRBV7-2 and TRBJ2-5 gives the whole variable domain GAGVSQSPSNKVTEKGKDVELRCDPISGHTALYWYRQSLGQGLEFLIYFQGNSAPDKSGLPSDRFSAERTGGSVSTLTIQRTQQEDSAVYLCASSPQGLPQETQYFGPGTRLLVL.

V gene TRBV7-2 combines with J gene TRBJ2-3, with D perhaps being TRBD1 or TRBD2 (5 bases each). This CDR3 comprises 16 residues. Germline V lookup: CDR1 SGHTA, CDR2 FQGNSA. Trimming took off 6 bases at V and 11 bases at J, with 27 bases between the two ends. CDR3 residues: CASRPDGTPLLGEQYF. CDR3 DNA: TGTGCCAGCAGACCGGACGGGACCCCGCTATTGGGCGAGCAGTATTTT.

This clonotype was seen at least ten times. The chain carries TRBV7-2 and TRBJ2-3; 11 bases map to TRBD2. CDR3 size: 18 residues. Germline lookup yields CDR1 SGHTA and CDR2 FQGNSA. Losses at the gene ends were 1 base for V and 6 bases for J; bases not matched to a gene: 12. The CDR3 protein is CASSLVGNSGGVGDTQYF. CDR3 bases: TGTGCCAGCAGCTTAGTCGGAAATAGCGGGGGGGTCGGGGATACGCAGTATTTT. Complete variable domain (other parts from reference TRBV7-2 and TRBJ2-3): GAGVSQSPSNKVTEKGKDVELRCDPISGHTALYWYRQSLGQGLEFLIYFQGNSAPDKSGLPSDRFSAERTGGSVSTLTIQRTQQEDSAVYLCASSLVGNSGGVGDTQYFGPGTRLTVL.

The chain recombines TRBV5-1 with TRBJ2-2; D is uncertain. The germline V gene has CDR1 SGHRS and CDR2 YFSETQ. The CDR3 covers 14 residues. The V end lost 2 bases, the J end lost 2 bases, and 7 bases lay between the germline ends. The CDR3 reads CASSLDGNTGELFF. CDR3 sequence (DNA): TGCGCCAGCAGCTTAGATGGTAACACCGGGGAGCTGTTTTTT.

This clonotype occurred many times. The CDR3 coding sequence is TGCAGTGCTAGATTAACAGGACAAGAGACCCAGTACTTC. It specifies CSARLTGQETQYF. This chain uses TRBV20-1 with TRBJ2-5, with D perhaps matching TRBD1 (5 bases). CDR3 length: 13 residues. The V and J ends lost 2 bases and 2 bases respectively, with 9 bases between them. Per germline, CDR1 DFQATT and CDR2 SNEGSKA (reference sequence).

The chain recombines TRBV7-2 with TRBJ2-6, with D uncertain. This CDR3 is built from 18 residues. Germline values: CDR1 SGHTA, CDR2 FQGNSA. Trimming took 2 bases from V and 1 from J, leaving 15 bases between them. The CDR3 bases are TGTGCCAGCAGCTTAAGGTCCCAAACCTTATCTGGGGCCAACGTCCTGACTTTC. It is translated as CASSLRSQTLSGANVLTF.

V and J are TRBV6-2 or TRBV6-3 and TRBJ2-2, with D maybe TRBD1 (6 bases). Trimming removed 2 bases from V and 6 bases from J, with 10 bases in between. CDR3 length: 14 amino acids. Germline-derived CDR1 and CDR2 are MNHEY and SVGEGT. The DNA of the CDR3 is TGTGCCAGCAGTTACGCTACAGGGTCCGGGGAGCTGTTTTTT. It codes for CASSYATGSGELFF.